The present entry profiles one T cell receptor beta chain with its context. The antigen this receptor binds is unknown. The record has no base qualities; no much larger clone is one base away. The CDR3 regions of human TCRbeta chains were analyzed by immunosequencing. The source study handled its data this way. Repertoire TCRs were checked for matches against a reference library of SARS-CoV-2-specific TCRs that had been generated using the MIRA antigen-specificity platform. Breadth meant the fraction of unique TCRs that were SARS-CoV-2-associated, whereas depth meant the fraction of total T cells that were SARS-CoV-2-associated. Using the MIRA data, each spike-specific TCR was mapped to the spike region that the TCR reacts to and placed in a CD4 or CD8 class. Log10-transformed breadth and depth values were compared by one-way ANOVA with Sidak's multiple comparisons tests. Drawn from immuneACCESS, this table holds only the in-frame rearrangements with V and J called that TCRdb kept. Clones are partly lost; checked studies trace under half to an unresolved V gene and leave the rest unexplained. V, J and clone size derive from that table, while D and trimming were established from the DNA sequence. Present in this sample are about 140,000 clones, 90% to 95% of which were seen just once. The leading ten clones occupy 0.75% to 1% of the sample.

Interpreted using the paper, the time point label stands for: baseline before first vaccination. The treatment or condition label of this sample denotes: meningococcal conjugate vaccine given as trial control. The vaccinee samples were drawn from two UK trials, COV001 and COV002, one of which was a single-blind randomized controlled phase 2/3 trial testing AZD1222 (ChAdOx1 nCoV-19) in healthy adults. For TCRbeta chain sequencing, PBMC samples from trial participants were taken at day 0 and at day 28 after the second dose. This entry is derived from a study of T cell responses to AZD1222 COVID-19 vaccine (dated by TCRdb to about 2021). With regard to the full study: A total of over 230 trial participants underwent TCR sequencing, of whom around 210 had received two doses of AZD1222 and about 25 had received two doses of the MenACWY control vaccine. Trial participants were enrolled into age subgroups of 18-55, 56-69 and 70-plus years, which contained 148, 28 and 57 TCR-sequenced participants, respectively.

V loses 5 bases of germline sequence and J loses 0 bases, and the interval between the two ends is 11 bases. CDR1 SGHVS and CDR2 FQNEAQ were looked up in the germline V gene. Counted from cysteine to phenylalanine, this CDR3 has 15 amino acids. Left in the record is the CDR3 DNA by itself, 45 bases read in frame from the first base. What the work shows at the level of the full study, not this receptor alone: Because no day 14 peak-response samples were available, repertoires were characterized only after the peak T cell response. The 56-69-year group was small, and its depth increase did not reach significance, likely because of low power. Participants were mostly white British and included more females than males, and it was suggested by the authors that clonal diversity may have been underestimated. After two AZD1222 doses, spike-specific TCR breadth and depth were significantly higher than at day 0 and than in MenACWY recipients. The vaccine-associated CD4 TCRs covered the entire spike protein, and the dominant responses fell in regions 160-218 and 743-854. Conclusions about previously exposed vaccinees are limited because only a handful of AZD1222 recipients were SARS-CoV-2 seropositive at baseline. Reportedly, close to half of the unique spike-specific TCRs recognized epitopes lying outside the regions that are mutated in the B.1.351 and B.1.1.7 variants.

The receptor was derived from an adult in good health. The rearrangement joined TRBV7-8 to TRBJ1-3; a confident D gene designation cannot be given. The material sequenced was peripheral blood, taken on day 0 of MenACWY control vaccination. In nucleotide form, the sequence is TGTGCCAGCAGCCGAGACGGCAGCTCTGGAAACACCATATATTTT. It translates as CASSRDGSSGNTIYF. The CDR3 plus the reference TRBV7-8 and TRBJ1-3 genes for the other parts give the full variable domain: GAGVSQSPRYKVAKRGQDVALRCDPISGHVSLFWYQQALGQGPEFLTYFQNEAQLDKSGLPSDRFFAERPEGSVSTLKIQRTQQEDSAVYLCASSRDGSSGNTIYFGEGSWLTVV.